The entry below describes one T cell receptor beta chain. Its antigen is currently unknown. These data come from a study of Ad26.COV2.S vaccination and SARS-CoV-2 variants. The wider study: Participants got Ad26.COV2.S intramuscularly, once or twice 56 days apart. General study results and limits: Those who received the vaccine showed greater spike-specific TCR breadth than those given placebo.

Treatment specified: 15 to 20 received Ad26.COV2.S at low or high dose, single or two shots; about 5 received placebo; per-sample allocation not given. Samples came from day 63 after the first vaccine or placebo injection. Some clones are missing from TCRdb's copy, which holds only in-frame ones; the method was immunoSEQ multiplex PCR. This table holds around 450,000 clones, 80% to 90% found once. Here the sequenced sample was peripheral blood, taken in a trial of Ad26.COV2.S vaccine versus placebo. This receptor was identified in a person between 18 and 65 years old who received the Ad26.COV2.S COVID-19 vaccine or a placebo.

The CDR3 loop is CASSLTGLQYF. CDR3 sequence (DNA): TGTGCCAGCAGTTTAACCGGATTGCAGTACTTC. The chain combines TRBV12-3 or TRBV12-4 with TRBJ2-7; D gene uncertain. V lost 2 bases and J lost 9, with 8 bases in between. The CDR3 spans 11 residues.